This T cell receptor (beta chain) appears in the sequencing data of a study of cytomegalovirus exposure and HLA in healthy donors (dated by TCRdb to the late 2010s). Broadly, across the study: An earlier analysis of approximately 640 of the donors reported 250 to 300 Gb of sequence data and some 100 million unique TCR beta sequences from 150 million to 200 million T cells. About five DR-DQ haplotypes were treated as single units for association and clustering because of strong linkage in the cohort. Genome-wide SNP genotypes for about three fifths of the roughly 670 donors were used in a later genetic analysis, which treated that subset as a discovery cohort. An earlier analysis of roughly 580 of the donors used high-throughput TCR beta sequencing to judge whether each TCR beta V gene segment behaved as functional or pseudogenic. A later analysis re-analyzed previously published TCR beta repertoires from 600 to 850 donors and added high-resolution HLA genotyping to study TCR occurrence patterns. A separate validation cohort of about 110 different subjects was used in addition to the 666-subject first cohort. The aim of the study was to test whether cataloging public T cell receptors could identify signatures of past pathogen exposure. An early release covering over 500 HLA-typed donors comprised 300 to 350 gigabases of sequencing data and tens of millions of unique TCR sequences. Among about 360 genotyped donors of the cohort, an average of about 240,000 unique TCR beta nucleotide sequences were sequenced per donor, roughly 20% of them non-productive. The study used immunosequencing to profile the T cell repertoires of under 700 subjects and linked those repertoires to cytomegalovirus serostatus. Donor age, sex, ethnicity and CMV serostatus were compiled together with the repertoire data. To predict cytomegalovirus infection status, the study brought together high-throughput TCR immunosequencing, statistical association of individual TCRs with disease status, and machine learning. HLA typing covered class I and class II loci at four-digit resolution. Rather than using new phenotypic data, the later analysis identified candidate immune exposures from TCR beta sequences and from how often those sequences occurred across donors. Every repertoire in the discovery cohort had been generated on one and the same sequencing platform. Typing coverage varied by locus: about 620-640 donors for A, B, C, DRB1 and DQB1; 500 to 550 for DQA1; over 600 for DPA1; approximately 450 for DPB1. Of the roughly 390 genotyped donors, roughly 85% fell in the genetic ancestry cluster associated with self-reported Caucasian donors. Beyond this particular receptor, the publication reports: While some public TCRs were present in many individuals, most TCR sequences turned up only very rarely across donors. Because counts were too low, about 15 rarely observed V segments, including chromosome 9 orphons, were left out of the earlier analysis of roughly 600 of the donors. In a later analysis, the rate of TCR association differed among HLA loci, with DRB1 alleles having the most associated TCRs and HLA-C alleles having the fewest. In a later analysis, several top co-occurrence clusters were reported to appear linked to parvovirus B19, influenza, CMV and Epstein-Barr virus. The study gave a list of under 200 TCR beta chains associated with cytomegalovirus. The authors suggested that the approach could potentially be extended to other disease states and immunological phenotypes. A further reported finding was that TCR beta sequences accurately predicted the HLA-A and HLA-B alleles for most subjects in the first cohort. A later genetic analysis reported fewer N-insertions in productive TCRs among donors in an Asian-associated ancestry cluster than the approximately 670-donor mean. A later genetic analysis associated a missense DCLRE1C variant with V-gene and J-gene trimming of TCR beta chains, and an independent cohort replicated the association. Because some donors lacked HLA typing at each locus, the association tests relied only on the typed subset. CMV serostatus was the only immune exposure information available for the cohort. The presence/absence analyses assumed that sequencing depth was roughly uniform across donors, and that assumption may not be true. In vitro tests confirmed that a few of the cytomegalovirus-associated TCR beta chains recognize cytomegalovirus antigens. A later analysis associated 17,000 or so TCR beta sequences with specific HLA alleles at a false discovery rate of 0.05. According to a later analysis, most CMV-associated TCR beta chains appeared to be HLA-restricted, and the HLA associations seemed to be driven largely by CMV exposure. In both the original and validation cohorts, the classifier was reported to diagnose cytomegalovirus status with high specificity and sensitivity. A group of highly shared sequence variants was considered likely to be a technical artifact of the sequencing pipeline. Some IMGT-functional V segments, including TRBV6-2 and TRBV6-3, could not be distinguished by the 87-base-pair reads and were therefore excluded. Broadly in line with IMGT annotations, most TCR beta V segments showed up in productive rearrangements about 87% or about 30% of the time in an earlier analysis of roughly 590 of the donors. Linkage disequilibrium might explain the correlated functional status among segregating V segments, but an unknown experimental factor could not be excluded. The cohort was sequenced for TCR beta chains only, and without alpha or paired-chain data the features that could be detected were limited. Strong co-occurrence of HLA alleles, especially DR and DQ, made assigning TCR associations to individual alleles difficult. Compared with equally common non-associated chains, HLA-associated TCR beta chains in a later analysis were more clonally expanded and had lower generation probabilities.

In total, about 650 healthy bone marrow donors made up the cohort. At the time of sampling, all cohort members were nominally healthy, though unrecorded immune exposures were likely present. The donor tested CMV seropositive, placing the donor among the 289 seropositive members of the cohort. A peripheral blood sample was collected from each donor, and TCR beta sequencing was performed on peripheral blood mononuclear cells. Genomic DNA extraction from the blood cell samples was performed with the Qiagen DNeasy Blood Extraction Kit. The library was generated by the immunoSEQ multiplex PCR assay. For the multiplex PCR, a mixture combining 60 forward primers for TCR Vbeta segments and 13 reverse primers for TCR Jbeta segments was used. The CDR3 region of rearranged TCR beta genes was amplified from genomic DNA by a multiplex PCR assay. The Illumina HiSeq System was used to sequence the amplified TCR beta libraries as 87-base-pair reads. Per the source publication's procedure: A later analysis tallied 75 million to 85 million unique TCR beta chains across the 666 repertoires, and around 12 million of those chains were shared by two or more donors. Raw reads were error-corrected and collapsed into unique sequences by a nearest-neighbor algorithm in which closely related sequences were merged to remove PCR and sequencing errors. To assign V, D and J gene segments, CDR3 sequences were aligned to IMGT reference sequences. Each retained sequence needed at least a six-nucleotide match to both a V gene segment and a J gene segment. Rearrangements were called productive when the CDR3 lacked stop codons and stayed in frame with V and J; all others were non-productive. Following IMGT convention, CDR3 was defined as the stretch from the second conserved V-encoded cysteine up to the conserved J-encoded phenylalanine. The earlier analysis of some 600 of the donors excluded sequences that lacked an unambiguous match to a single V gene segment. An earlier analysis of several hundred of the donors classified V segments as functional when productive rearrangements were above 56.7% and as segregating when the standard deviation between donors was above 5%. A statistical classification framework was built for diagnosing cytomegalovirus status from the catalog of TCR beta chain sequences. In a later analysis, TCR nucleotide sequences were compared against IMGT/GENE-DB human TR gene sequences so that V and J genes could be assigned. In a later analysis, CDR3 sequences and most-parsimonious VDJ recombination scenarios were assigned using the TCRdist pipeline. A later analysis defined each TCR beta chain by its CDR3 amino acid sequence plus V-gene family, and excluded reads lacking a unique V-gene family. In a later analysis, fewer than 600 highly shared, low-generation-probability nucleotide sequences were removed to address suspected cross-contamination and a sequencing artifact. For each public chain, a later analysis derived a clonal expansion index from normalized ranks of inferred template counts within each repertoire. In a later analysis, generation probabilities were computed using a VDJ recombination model fitted to out-of-frame rearrangements, and the results were checked against IGoR. In a later analysis, TCR-TCR, TCR-HLA and TCR-CMV co-occurrence was scored with hypergeometric tests, and a repertoire-size bias correction was applied to TCR pairs. A later analysis estimated false discovery rates by permuting HLA or CMV assignments 20 times. A later analysis grouped co-occurring TCRs with DBSCAN, adding TCRdist sequence similarity when clustering within HLA-allele-positive subsets. Repertoires with fewer than 30,000 or more than 120,000 public chains, plus five repertoires with anomalous nucleotide sharing, were excluded from co-occurrence clustering. The immuneACCESS repertoire file appears here via TCRdb, limited to in-frame rearrangements. These files lack a portion of the clones; in checked studies, under half of the deficit traces to unresolved V genes, and the cause of the others is not known. From that table come the V and J calls and clone size; the DNA was used to work out D and trimming. This sample has approximately 150,000 clones in its table, and roughly 80% of those were observed once. The top ten clonotypes cover 4.3% of the sample.

As for this clone: The target of this receptor is not known. No base quality values were provided; no much bigger clone lies one nucleotide off.

At the junction V is shortened by 0 bases and J by 2 bases, with 11 bases in between. As encoded in the germline V gene, CDR1 is LGHNA while CDR2 is YNFKEQ. From the cysteine through the phenylalanine, the CDR3 covers 16 amino acids. The CDR3 DNA has 48 bases and is translated from base 1. The V and J segments used are TRBV4-2 and TRBJ1-3; tentative D gene TRBD1, with 6 bases matching. The source is a woman aged 40 to 50 in good health and CMV-seropositive. Input material: PBMCs. The CDR3 reads CASSQDPTGPGNTIYF. The DNA is as follows: TGTGCCAGCAGCCAAGATCCAACAGGGCCTGGAAACACCATATATTTT.